The source of this TCR beta chain is a study of cytomegalovirus exposure and HLA in healthy donors. Study-wide points: With high specificity and sensitivity, the classifier reportedly diagnosed cytomegalovirus status.

This PCR relied on a set of 60 Vbeta primers and 13 Jbeta primers. Libraries were prepared by immunoSEQ multiplex PCR; TCRdb keeps only in-frame clonotypes and omits some of them. Among some 140,000 clones listed, roughly 70% were seen once. CDR3 size: 14 residues. The V end lost 8 bases, the J end lost 4 bases, and 15 bases lay between the germline ends. Germline values: CDR1 SGHAT, CDR2 FQNNGV. As to this clone: The target antigen is unknown.

The clonotype originates from a middle-aged man in good health and CMV-seronegative. The genes are TRBV11-2 and TRBJ2-4; D is uncertain. Sequenced sample: PBMCs. CDR3 in DNA: TGTGCCAGCGTGGCGGTAAACGCAAAAAACATTCAGTACTTC. It codes for CASVAVNAKNIQYF.